The rows below give T cell receptor beta chains drawn from one sample of a study of cytomegalovirus exposure and HLA in healthy donors. Libraries were prepared by immunoSEQ multiplex PCR; TCRdb keeps only in-frame clonotypes and omits some of them. The sample lists 160,000 or so clones, around three quarters occurring once. The sequenced material came from PBMCs. These receptors were obtained from a man aged 45-65 years in good health and CMV-seropositive. Each CDR3 is given with its conserved first and last residue. Each record gives: D gene, clone size, J gene, V gene, CDR3 DNA, CDR3 protein. A D gene is named only where the DNA matches it firmly. Size is omitted from some rows. Given values are once, few, many or a class for expanded clones.

>-|few|TRBJ1-5|TRBV6-6
TGTGCCAGCAGTTACCAAAAAGCGCAGCCCCAGCATTTT
CASSYQKAQPQHF
>TRBD1|-|TRBJ1-1|TRBV7-6
TGTGCCAGCAGCTCCCCTGGGGGACAGGGGATGAACACTGAAGCTTTCTTT
CASSSPGGQGMNTEAFF
>-|-|TRBJ2-4|TRBV19
TGTGCCAGTAGTCCCGGTTCAAACCTCATTCAGTACTTC
CASSPGSNLIQYF
>TRBD1|once|TRBJ2-7|TRBV19
TGTGCCAGTAGTCCGAAAGACAGGGCGGTCTACGAGCAGTACTTC
CASSPKDRAVYEQYF
>-|-|TRBJ2-7|TRBV5-1
TGCGCCAGCAGCTCCGGACAGACCCGAAACTACGAGCAGTACTTC
CASSSGQTRNYEQYF
>-|-|TRBJ1-2|TRBV27
TGTGCCAGCAGGGGGACAATCTATGGCTACACCTTC
CASRGTIYGYTF
>-|-|TRBJ2-5|TRBV4-3
TGCGCCAGCAGCCAAGAGTGGCGGGCAGCGCTACCCCAAGAGACCCAGTACTTC
CASSQEWRAALPQETQYF
>-|-|TRBJ1-5|TRBV28
TGTGCCAGCGGGAGTTCCCAGTATAGCAATCAGCCCCAGCATTTT
CASGSSQYSNQPQHF
>-|-|TRBJ1-1|TRBV6-6
TGTGCCACCCAAGGCCGGGGGGGACAAGAAGAAGCTTTCTTT
CATQGRGGQEEAFF
>TRBD1|-|TRBJ1-1|TRBV7-9
TGTGCCAGCAGGTCCCCGGGACAGCTAAACACTGAAGCTTTCTTT
CASRSPGQLNTEAFF
>TRBD1|-|TRBJ2-2|TRBV5-1
TGCGCCAGCGGCCCGGGACAGGTGAACACCGGGGAGCTGTTTTTT
CASGPGQVNTGELFF
>TRBD2|-|TRBJ2-7|TRBV5-1
TGCGCCAGCAGCTCAACGGGACTAGCGGGGGGAAGCTCCTACGAGCAGTACTTC
CASSSTGLAGGSSYEQYF
>-|-|TRBJ2-7|TRBV5-6
TGTGCCAGCAGCCTACCGGACCCTTCCGGGAGCGAGCAGTACTTC
CASSLPDPSGSEQYF
>TRBD1|-|TRBJ1-2|TRBV7-2
TGTGCCAGCAGCTTAGAGACGGACAGGGGCCGGGGGGGCTACACCTTC
CASSLETDRGRGGYTF
>-|-|TRBJ1-6|TRBV11-3
TGTGCCAGCAGCATTCGGGACACCTCGAGCTCCTATAATTCACCCCTCCACTTT
CASSIRDTSSSYNSPLHF
>-|-|TRBJ1-1|TRBV6-1
TGTGCCAGCAGTGTCCTACAGGGATTGAACACTGAAGCTTTCTTT
CASSVLQGLNTEAFF
>-|-|TRBJ2-1|TRBV7-7
TGTGCCAGCAGCTCCTCCCTATACGATGAGCAGTTCTTC
CASSSSLYDEQFF
>-|once|TRBJ1-5|TRBV30
TGTGCCTGGAGTAGACAGCCTAATCAGCCCCAGCATTTT
CAWSRQPNQPQHF
>TRBD2|few|TRBJ2-5|TRBV30
TGTGCCTGGAGTTCTCCCTTAAGTTGGCGGGGGGGCCTAGGGGAGACCCAGTACTTC
CAWSSPLSWRGGLGETQYF
>TRBD1|-|TRBJ1-1|TRBV5-1
TGCGCCAGCAGCTTAAGGACAGGGGGCATCACTGAAGCTTTCTTT
CASSLRTGGITEAFF
>-|-|TRBJ2-5|TRBV9
TGTGCCAGCAGCGCCCAACAAACAATCGAAGAGACCCAGTACTTC
CASSAQQTIEETQYF
>-|-|TRBJ1-4|TRBV5-1
TGCGCCAGCAGCTCGGGGGATGGGGGGAGTACTGAAAAACTGTTTTTT
CASSSGDGGSTEKLFF
>TRBD1|-|TRBJ2-3|TRBV5-1
TGCGCCAGCAGCTTGGGTGCGACAGGGGATACGCAGTATTTT
CASSLGATGDTQYF
>-|-|TRBJ1-1|TRBV19
TGTGCCAGTAGTATCTCCAGGGCTAGGACTGAAGCTTTCTTT
CASSISRARTEAFF